This TCR beta chain was identified during a study of OX40 agonist ivuxolimab in advanced cancers. Study details: One patient with hepatocellular carcinoma and two with cutaneous melanoma, three in all, had partial responses. Regarding the study as a whole: Expanded peripheral T cells had an undetermined antigen specificity. Patients who responded partially at 0.1-3.0 mg/kg showed clonal expansion ranking among the lowest.

This clone has more than one count but fewer than ten. The antigen remains unidentified. This CDR3 comprises 16 residues. V lost 1 base, J lost 8 bases, and 15 bases lay in between. Germline V gene sequence: CDR1 LNHDA, CDR2 SQIVND (reference sequence). Assay: immunoSEQ multiplex PCR; the TCRdb copy retains only in-frame clones and omits some. The sample holds more than 60,000 clones, around 81% seen once. The source was CD4+ or CD8+ T cells sorted from blood, collected in a trial of the OX40 agonist ivuxolimab. The chain joins TRBV19 to TRBJ1-6, with D tentatively TRBD1 (5 bases). This TCR was sampled from an adult with an advanced solid tumor such as melanoma, head and neck, liver or kidney cancer. The DNA of the CDR3 is TGTGCCAGTAGTATAGGGGGCGGCGGCTTGGATTCACCCCTCCACTTT. Its protein is CASSIGGGGLDSPLHF.